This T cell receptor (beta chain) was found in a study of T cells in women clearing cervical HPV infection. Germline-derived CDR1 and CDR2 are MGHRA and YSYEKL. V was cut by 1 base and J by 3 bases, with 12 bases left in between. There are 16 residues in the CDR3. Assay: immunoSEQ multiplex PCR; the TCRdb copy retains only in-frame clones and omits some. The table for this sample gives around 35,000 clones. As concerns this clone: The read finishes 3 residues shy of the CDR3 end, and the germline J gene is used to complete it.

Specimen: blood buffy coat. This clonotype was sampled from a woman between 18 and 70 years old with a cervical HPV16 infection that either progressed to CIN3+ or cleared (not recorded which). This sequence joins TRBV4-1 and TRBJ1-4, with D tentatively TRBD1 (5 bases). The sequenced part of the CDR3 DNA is TGCGCCAGCAGCCAAGGGCCGGAGACAGCTAATGAAAAA. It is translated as CASSQGPETANEK. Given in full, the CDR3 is CASSQGPETANEKLFF.